Presented here are 8 T cell receptor beta chains from one specimen sequenced in a study of cytotoxic CD8 clonotypes in ibrutinib-treated CLL. Measured with immunoSEQ multiplex PCR; TCRdb has only the in-frame clones, and not every one. Here the sample spans approximately 160,000 clones, approximately 90% being singletons. The sample here was PBMCs, taken at disease progression, from a patient treated with ibrutinib. These receptors were collected from a human donor with chronic lymphocytic leukemia.

The V call is TRBV18, the J call TRBJ2-7; no clear D gene. Germline values: CDR1 KGHSH, CDR2 LQKENI. Trimming took off 3 bases at V and 6 bases at J, with 9 bases between the two ends. This CDR3 contains 12 residues. The CDR3 protein is CASSPLDGEQYF. CDR3 coding DNA: TGTGCCAGCTCACCCCTGGACGGCGAGCAGTACTTC.

The chain employs TRBV6-5 and TRBJ1-1, with D possibly TRBD1 on 5 matching bases. The CDR3 has 13 amino acids. Trimming left V 6 bases short and J 3 bases short, with 11 bases between. Germline V gene lookup returns CDR1 MNHEY and CDR2 SVGAGI. The CDR3 bases are TGTGCCAGCAGGCCCCCCAGGGACACTGAAGCTTTCTTT. This codes for CASRPPRDTEAFF.

This clone was detected once. This chain joins TRBV18 and TRBJ2-7; D perhaps matches TRBD2 (6 bases). The CDR3 is 15 amino acids. The germline V and J ends were trimmed by 3 bases and 2 bases, with 14 bases remaining between them. Looked up from germline, CDR1 is KGHSH and CDR2 is LQKENI. The CDR3 spells CASSPSRDSPYEQYF. CDR3 DNA sequence: TGTGCCAGCTCACCGTCTCGGGACTCTCCCTACGAGCAGTACTTC.

The J gene is TRBJ2-6, the V gene TRBV30; D is perhaps TRBD1 (6 bases). V was shortened by 5 bases and J by 0 bases, with 11 bases between the two germline ends. Germline CDR1 reads GTSNPN; CDR2 reads SVGIG (reference sequence). This CDR3 is built from 15 residues. The CDR3 DNA follows: TGTGCCTGGGCCAAGACAGGCTCTGGGGCCAACGTCCTGACTTTC. It yields the protein CAWAKTGSGANVLTF.

The chain employs TRBV4-1 and TRBJ1-5; tentative D call: TRBD1 (5 bases). Between the trimmed V and J ends, which lost 0 bases and 0 bases, there was a span of 15 bases. The V gene's germline CDR1 is MGHRA and CDR2 YSYEKL. The CDR3 sequence is 18 residues long. The CDR3: CASSQERQGTSSNQPQHF. The CDR3 nucleotides are TGCGCCAGCAGCCAAGAAAGGCAGGGCACCAGTAGCAATCAGCCCCAGCATTTT.

This chain connects TRBV11-3 to TRBJ2-5; TRBD1 matches 9 bases. Per the germline V gene, CDR1 is SGHNT and CDR2 is YENEEA. The CDR3 totals 16 residues. The J segment lost 1 base and the V segment lost 5 bases, leaving 8 bases of the junction unmatched. The chain's CDR3 is CASSLQGAQIQETQYF. The CDR3 nucleotides are TGTGCCAGCAGCCTACAGGGGGCCCAGATCCAAGAGACCCAGTACTTC.

J is TRBJ2-1 and V is TRBV7-3; D is unclear. V was shortened by 5 bases and J by 5 bases, with 13 bases between the two germline ends. CDR1 and CDR2 from the germline V gene are SGHTA and FQGTGA. This CDR3 is built from 14 residues. CDR3 loop: CASSPLGYDNEQFF. The CDR3 DNA follows: TGTGCCAGCAGCCCTTTGGGCTACGACAATGAGCAGTTCTTC.

V gene TRBV19 combines with J gene TRBJ1-5; a possible D gene is TRBD1 (5 bases). V was cut by 5 bases and J by 0 bases, with 11 bases left in between. Germline V gives CDR1 LNHDA, CDR2 SQIVND (reference sequence). The length of the CDR3 is 15 residues. This CDR3 reads CASSPRGGSNQPQHF. The CDR3 DNA reads TGTGCCAGTAGTCCCCGCGGGGGTAGCAATCAGCCCCAGCATTTT.